This TCR beta chain was recovered during a study of T-cell memory formation after mild COVID-19. This clonotype was seen a few times. From the 5' RACE reads, TCRdb called clonotypes with MiXCR, one entry per CDR3 protein. Of 250,000 to 400,000 distinct CDR3 sequences listed, approximately 14% are singletons. This clonotype was obtained from a man aged 18-30 years who had mild COVID-19 (a few samples of this study predate the infection). Cell type and time point are not known. What was sequenced was PBMCs or a T cell subset sorted from them (not recorded which).

The CDR3 DNA sequence: TGTGCCAGCACCCAGGAATCGTATAATTCACCCCTCCACTTT. Its protein is CASTQESYNSPLHF. This sequence joins TRBV25-1 and TRBJ1-6, with D unclear. Germline assignment: CDR1 MGHDK and CDR2 SYGVNS. V was trimmed by 7 bases and J by 4 bases, leaving 11 bases between them. The CDR3 has 14 amino acids.